Sequencing of this T cell receptor (beta chain) was carried out in a study of T cell repertoires in cytomegalovirus infection. About the study: TCR beta signatures that were public indicated CMV infection and matching HLA type.

TCRdb reanalysed the reads using MiXCR and keeps one entry per CDR3 protein. The table lists 830,000 or so distinct CDR3 sequences, around a third of them singletons. This clonotype was seen ten or more times. What it binds is not known. Specimen: cultured CD8+ T cells from PBMCs, collected from culture after CMV antigen stimulation. This sequence originates from a human donor in good health (CMV status not recorded). Some clones in this sample may be carry-over from other donors' samples.

In DNA form, the CDR3 reads TGTGCCAGCATCGATATCCTTACTAGCGGGGGGTGGTCAGATACGCAGTATTTT. Residues: CASIDILTSGGWSDTQYF. The chain uses TRBV7-8 and TRBJ2-3, with 12 bases lining up with TRBD2. J lost 4 bases, V lost 7 bases, and 15 bases had no gene match. CDR1 and CDR2 (germline): SGHVS, FQNEAQ. The CDR3 totals 18 residues.